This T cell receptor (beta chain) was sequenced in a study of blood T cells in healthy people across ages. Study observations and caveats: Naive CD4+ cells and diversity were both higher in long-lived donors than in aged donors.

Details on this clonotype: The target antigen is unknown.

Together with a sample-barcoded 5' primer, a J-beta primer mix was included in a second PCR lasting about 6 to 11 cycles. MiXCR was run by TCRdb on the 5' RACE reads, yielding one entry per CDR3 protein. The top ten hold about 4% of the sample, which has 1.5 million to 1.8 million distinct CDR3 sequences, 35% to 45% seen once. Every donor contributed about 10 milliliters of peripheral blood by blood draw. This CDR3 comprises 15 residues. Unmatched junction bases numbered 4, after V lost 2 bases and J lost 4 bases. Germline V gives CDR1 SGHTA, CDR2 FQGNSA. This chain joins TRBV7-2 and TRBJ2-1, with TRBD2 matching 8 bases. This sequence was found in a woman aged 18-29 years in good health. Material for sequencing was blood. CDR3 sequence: CASSLSKREYNEQFF. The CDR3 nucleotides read TGTGCCAGCAGCTTAAGTAAGCGGGAGTACAATGAGCAGTTCTTC. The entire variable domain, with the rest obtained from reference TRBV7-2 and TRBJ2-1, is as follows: GAGVSQSPSNKVTEKGKDVELRCDPISGHTALYWYRQSLGQGLEFLIYFQGNSAPDKSGLPSDRFSAERTGGSVSTLTIQRTQQEDSAVYLCASSLSKREYNEQFFGPGTRLTVL.